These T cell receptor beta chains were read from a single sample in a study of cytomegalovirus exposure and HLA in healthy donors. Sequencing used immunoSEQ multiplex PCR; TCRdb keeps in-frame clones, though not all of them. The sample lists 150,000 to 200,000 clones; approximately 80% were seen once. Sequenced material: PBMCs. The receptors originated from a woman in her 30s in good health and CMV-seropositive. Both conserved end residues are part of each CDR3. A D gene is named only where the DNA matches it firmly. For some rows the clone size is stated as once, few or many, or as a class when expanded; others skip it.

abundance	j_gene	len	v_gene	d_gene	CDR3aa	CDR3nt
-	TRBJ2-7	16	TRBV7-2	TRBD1	CASSSISHDRGYEQYF	TGTGCCAGCAGCTCCATATCCCACGACAGGGGCTACGAGCAGTACTTC
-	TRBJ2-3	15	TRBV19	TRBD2	CASSSGGARFDTQYF	TGTGCCAGTAGTAGCGGGGGGGCCAGGTTTGATACGCAGTATTTT
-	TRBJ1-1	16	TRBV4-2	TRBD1	CASSQSRQGMNTEAFF	TGTGCCAGCAGCCAATCACGACAGGGCATGAACACTGAAGCTTTCTTT
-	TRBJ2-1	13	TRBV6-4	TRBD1	CASRPTGRNEQFF	TGTGCCAGCCGTCCGACAGGGCGTAATGAGCAGTTCTTC
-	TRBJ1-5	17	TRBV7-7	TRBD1	CASSNHRGARGNQPQHF	TGTGCTAGCAGTAACCACAGGGGAGCTCGGGGCAATCAGCCCCAGCATTTT
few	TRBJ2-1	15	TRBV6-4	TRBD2	CASSALAGGPDEQFF	TGTGCCAGCAGCGCGCTAGCGGGAGGGCCGGATGAGCAGTTCTTC
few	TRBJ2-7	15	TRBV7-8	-	CASSLETSRGYEQYF	TGTGCCAGCAGCTTAGAGACCAGCAGGGGATACGAGCAGTACTTC
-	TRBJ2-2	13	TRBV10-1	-	CASSRQVTGELFF	TGCGCCAGCAGTAGGCAGGTCACCGGGGAGCTGTTTTTT
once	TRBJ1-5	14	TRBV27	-	CASNDGGSNQPQHF	TGTGCCAGCAACGATGGGGGGAGTAATCAGCCCCAGCATTTT
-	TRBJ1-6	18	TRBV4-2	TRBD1	CASSQAGQQFSYNSPLHF	TGTGCCAGCAGCCAGGCGGGACAGCAATTCTCCTATAATTCACCCCTCCACTTT
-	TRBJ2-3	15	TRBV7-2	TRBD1	CASSRDRYSTDTQYF	TGTGCCAGCAGTCGGGACAGATATAGCACAGATACGCAGTATTTT
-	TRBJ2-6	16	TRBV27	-	CAGSAGLVPGANVLTF	TGTGCCGGTTCGGCGGGTTTGGTTCCTGGGGCCAACGTCCTGACTTTC
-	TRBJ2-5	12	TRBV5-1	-	CASSFSEETQYF	TGCGCCAGCAGCTTCTCCGAAGAGACCCAGTACTTC
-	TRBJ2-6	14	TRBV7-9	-	CASSRVAGANVLTF	TGTGCCAGCTCCCGGGTAGCTGGGGCCAACGTCCTGACTTTC
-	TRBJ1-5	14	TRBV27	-	CASSLARVGGAQHF	TGTGCCAGCAGTTTGGCCAGGGTTGGCGGGGCCCAGCATTTT
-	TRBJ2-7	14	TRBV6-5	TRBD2	CASSRTSGSYEQYF	TGTGCCAGCAGTCGGACTAGCGGGAGCTACGAGCAGTACTTC
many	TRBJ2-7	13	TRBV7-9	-	CASSSGLPTWQYF	TGTGCCAGCAGCTCGGGACTTCCAACCTGGCAGTACTTC
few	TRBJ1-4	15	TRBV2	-	CASSVSQVVKEKLFF	TGTGCCAGCAGTGTTAGTCAGGTCGTGAAAGAAAAACTGTTTTTT
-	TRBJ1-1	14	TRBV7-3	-	CASSLEAGLTEAFF	TGTGCCAGCAGCTTAGAGGCAGGGTTGACTGAAGCTTTCTTT
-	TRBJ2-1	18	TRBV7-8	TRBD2	CASSPRRLAGDKGNEQFF	TGTGCCAGCAGCCCCCGGCGATTAGCGGGAGACAAGGGGAATGAGCAGTTCTTC